The TCR beta chain under discussion was sequenced for a study of T cells after yellow fever vaccination. Study-level background: In the case of low-cell-number fractions, SMART-Seq v4 Ultra Low Input was used for preparation. Broader study findings: Post-booster reappearance was seen for most primary-vaccination clones (around 96% CD4, around 88% CD8).

Germline V gives CDR1 SGHTA, CDR2 FQGTGA. The CDR3 sequence is 17 residues long. V lost 5 bases and J 5 bases, leaving 22 bases between the germline ends. Each CDR3 protein is one row after TCRdb ran MiXCR on the 5' RACE reads. The data hold about 500,000 distinct CDR3 sequences, with less than 20% observed a single time. With regard to this clonotype: Its antigen is still unknown.

This clonotype was sampled from a man aged 18 to 30 who received the YFV17D yellow fever vaccine. The rearrangement joins TRBV7-3 to TRBJ2-1; D gene ambiguous. The source was PBMCs, collected less than 6 days after the first yellow fever vaccination. CDR3 sequence reads: CASSPQIGRVGNNEQFF. CDR3 DNA: TGTGCCAGCAGCCCACAAATTGGCAGAGTAGGAAACAATGAGCAGTTCTTC.